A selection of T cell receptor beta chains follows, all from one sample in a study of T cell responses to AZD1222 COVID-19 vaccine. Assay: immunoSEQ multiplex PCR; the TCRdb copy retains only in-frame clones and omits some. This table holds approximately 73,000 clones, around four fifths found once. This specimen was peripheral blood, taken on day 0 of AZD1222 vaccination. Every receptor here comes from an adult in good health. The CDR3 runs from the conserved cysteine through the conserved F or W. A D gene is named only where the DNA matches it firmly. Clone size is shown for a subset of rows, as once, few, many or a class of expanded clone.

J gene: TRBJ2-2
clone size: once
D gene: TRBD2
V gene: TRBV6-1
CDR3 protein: CASSGGTSGQNTGELFF
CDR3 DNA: TGTGCCAGCAGTGGCGGGACTAGCGGGCAGAACACCGGGGAGCTGTTTTTT

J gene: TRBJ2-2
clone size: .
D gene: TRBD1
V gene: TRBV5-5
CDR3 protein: CASSLRTGTGELFF
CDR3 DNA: TGTGCCAGCAGCTTGCGGACAGGCACCGGGGAGCTGTTTTTT

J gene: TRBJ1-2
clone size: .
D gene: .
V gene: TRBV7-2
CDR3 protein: CASSFTGYNYGYTF
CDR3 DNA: TGTGCCAGCAGCTTCACAGGATACAACTATGGCTACACCTTC

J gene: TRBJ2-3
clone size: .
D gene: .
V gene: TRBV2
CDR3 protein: CASSDPYADTDTQYF
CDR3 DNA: TGTGCCAGCAGTGATCCTTACGCAGACACAGATACGCAGTATTTT

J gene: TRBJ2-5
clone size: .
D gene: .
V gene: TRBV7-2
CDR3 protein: CASSLDTGRDGAQYF
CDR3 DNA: TGTGCCAGCAGCTTAGACACAGGTCGTGACGGGGCCCAGTACTTC

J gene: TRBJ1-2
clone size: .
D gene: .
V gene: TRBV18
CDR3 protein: CASSPDLSIKGGYTF
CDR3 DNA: TGTGCCAGCTCTCCTGACCTGAGCATAAAAGGCGGCTACACCTTC

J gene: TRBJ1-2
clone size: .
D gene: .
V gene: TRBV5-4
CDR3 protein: CASSFVGYGYTF
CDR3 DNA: TGTGCCAGCAGCTTTGTCGGCTATGGCTACACCTTC

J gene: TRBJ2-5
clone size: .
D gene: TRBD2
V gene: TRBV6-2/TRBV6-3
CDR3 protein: CASSTRLAGLAQETQYF
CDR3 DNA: TGTGCCAGCAGTACAAGACTAGCGGGATTAGCCCAAGAGACCCAGTACTTC

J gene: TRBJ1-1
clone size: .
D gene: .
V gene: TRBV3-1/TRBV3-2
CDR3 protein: CASSQQGLGTEAFF
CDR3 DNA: TGTGCCAGCAGCCAGCAGGGGCTGGGCACTGAAGCTTTCTTT

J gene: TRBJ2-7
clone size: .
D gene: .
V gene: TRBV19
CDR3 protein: CASSTWGLDEQYF
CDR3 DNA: TGTGCCAGTAGTACTTGGGGGTTGGACGAGCAGTACTTC

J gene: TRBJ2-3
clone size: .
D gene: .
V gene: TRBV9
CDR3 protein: CASSVQAAVADTQYF
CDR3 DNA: TGTGCCAGCAGCGTTCAAGCGGCAGTCGCAGATACGCAGTATTTT

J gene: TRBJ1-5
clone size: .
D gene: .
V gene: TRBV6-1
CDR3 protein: CASSEGGGVYPPRF
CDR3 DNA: TGTGCCAGCAGTGAAGGTGGAGGGGTTTATCCCCCCCGTTTT